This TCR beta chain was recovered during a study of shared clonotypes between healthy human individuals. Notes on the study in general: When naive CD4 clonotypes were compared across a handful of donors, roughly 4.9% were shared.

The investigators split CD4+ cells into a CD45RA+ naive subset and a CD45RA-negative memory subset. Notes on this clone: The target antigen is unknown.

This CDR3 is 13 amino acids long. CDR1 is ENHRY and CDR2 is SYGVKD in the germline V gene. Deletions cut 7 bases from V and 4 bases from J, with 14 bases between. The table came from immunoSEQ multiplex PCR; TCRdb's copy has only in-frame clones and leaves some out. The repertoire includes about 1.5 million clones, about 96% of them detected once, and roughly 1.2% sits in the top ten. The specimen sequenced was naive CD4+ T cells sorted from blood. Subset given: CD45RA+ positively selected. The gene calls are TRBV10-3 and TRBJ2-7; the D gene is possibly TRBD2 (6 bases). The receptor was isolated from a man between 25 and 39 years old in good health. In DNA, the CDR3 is TGTGCCATCACAGCTAGCGACTTGTACGAGCAGTACTTC. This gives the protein CAITASDLYEQYF.